This TCR beta chain was recovered during a study of metastatic and nonmetastatic thyroid tumors. TCRdb recomputed clones from the PCR reads via MiXCR. Among fewer than 25,000 clones listed, more than 20% were seen once. This clone is categorized as medium-sized. This CDR3 region has 16 residues. Germline CDR1 SGHRS, CDR2 YFSETQ. Trimming shortened V by 4 bases and J by 3 bases, and 19 bases separated the two germline ends. Patients underwent thyroid surgery, and none had received any treatment before it. V usage is TRBV5-1 and J usage is TRBJ1-2; D is possibly TRBD1 (5 bases). This receptor was obtained from a male donor with papillary thyroid cancer or a benign thyroid nodule (not recorded which). Some clones in this sample may be carry-over from other donors' samples. The specimen was blood. DNA of the CDR3: TGCGCCAGCAGCCAGGTTCGGGGCATAAACGACTATGGCTACACCTTC. Translation: CASSQVRGINDYGYTF.